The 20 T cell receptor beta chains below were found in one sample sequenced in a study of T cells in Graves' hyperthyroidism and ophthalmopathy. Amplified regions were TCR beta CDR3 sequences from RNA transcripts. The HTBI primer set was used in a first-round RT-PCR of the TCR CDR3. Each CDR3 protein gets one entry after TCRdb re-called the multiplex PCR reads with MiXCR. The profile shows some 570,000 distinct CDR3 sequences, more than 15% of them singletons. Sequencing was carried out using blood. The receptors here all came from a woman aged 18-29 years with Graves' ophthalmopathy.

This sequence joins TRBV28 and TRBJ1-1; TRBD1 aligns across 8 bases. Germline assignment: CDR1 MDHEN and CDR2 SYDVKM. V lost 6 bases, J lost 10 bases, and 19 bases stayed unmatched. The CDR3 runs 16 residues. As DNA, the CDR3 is TGTGCCAGCAGCTCGATAGCCGGGGGACAGGATTACGGAGCTTTCTTT. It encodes CASSSIAGGQDYGAFF.

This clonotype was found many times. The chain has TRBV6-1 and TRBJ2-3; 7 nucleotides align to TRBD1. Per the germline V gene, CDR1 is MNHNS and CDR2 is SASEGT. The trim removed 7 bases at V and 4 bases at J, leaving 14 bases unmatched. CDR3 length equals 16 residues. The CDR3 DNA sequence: TGTGCCAGCACCAGGGCCCCAACAGGGGATCCAGATACGCAGTATTTT. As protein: CASTRAPTGDPDTQYF.

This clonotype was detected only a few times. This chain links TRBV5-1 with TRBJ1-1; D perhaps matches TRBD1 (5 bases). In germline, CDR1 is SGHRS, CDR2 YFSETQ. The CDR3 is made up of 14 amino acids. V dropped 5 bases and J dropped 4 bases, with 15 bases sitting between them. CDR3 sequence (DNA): TGCGCCAGCAGACTAGGGGACCGGGCCACTGAAGCTTTCTTT. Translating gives CASRLGDRATEAFF. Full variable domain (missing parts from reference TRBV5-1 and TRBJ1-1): KAGVTQTPRYLIKTRGQQVTLSCSPISGHRSVSWYQQTPGQGLQFLFEYFSETQRNKGNFPGRFSGRQFSNSRSEMNVSTLELGDSALYLCASRLGDRATEAFFGQGTRLTVV.

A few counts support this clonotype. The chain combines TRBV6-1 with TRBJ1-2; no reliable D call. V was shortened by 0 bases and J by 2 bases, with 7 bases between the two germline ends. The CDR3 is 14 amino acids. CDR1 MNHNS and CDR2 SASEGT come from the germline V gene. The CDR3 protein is CASSEAPRNYGYTF. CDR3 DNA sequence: TGTGCCAGCAGTGAAGCCCCCCGAAACTATGGCTACACCTTC.

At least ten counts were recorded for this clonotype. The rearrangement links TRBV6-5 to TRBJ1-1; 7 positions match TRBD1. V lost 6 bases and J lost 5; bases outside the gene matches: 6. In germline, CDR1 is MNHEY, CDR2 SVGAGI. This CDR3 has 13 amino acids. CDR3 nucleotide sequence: TGTGCCAGCAGCTTGACAGGGACGACTGAAGCTTTCTTT. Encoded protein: CASSLTGTTEAFF.

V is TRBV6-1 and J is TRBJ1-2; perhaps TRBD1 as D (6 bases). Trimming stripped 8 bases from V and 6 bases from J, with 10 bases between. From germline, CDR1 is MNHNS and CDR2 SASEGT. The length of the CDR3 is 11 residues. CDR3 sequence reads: CASGGSDGYTF. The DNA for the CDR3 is TGTGCCAGCGGGGGCTCGGATGGCTACACCTTC.

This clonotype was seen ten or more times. CDR3 sequence (DNA): TGTGCCAGCAGCTTAGCCGGCGGGGGCACAGATACGCAGTATTTT. Translation gives CASSLAGGGTDTQYF. This chain links TRBV5-6 with TRBJ2-3, with a weak D call TRBD2 (6 bases). V gave up 2 bases and J gave up 1 base, with 11 bases separating them. Germline V gene sequence: CDR1 SGHDT, CDR2 YYEEEE. The CDR3 consists of 15 residues.

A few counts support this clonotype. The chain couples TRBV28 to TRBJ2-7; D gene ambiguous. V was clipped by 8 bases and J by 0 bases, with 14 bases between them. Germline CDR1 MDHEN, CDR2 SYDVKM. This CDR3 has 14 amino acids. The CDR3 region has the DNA TGTGCCAGCGGTCGCCGGGCCAGCTCCTACGAGCAGTACTTC. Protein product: CASGRRASSYEQYF.

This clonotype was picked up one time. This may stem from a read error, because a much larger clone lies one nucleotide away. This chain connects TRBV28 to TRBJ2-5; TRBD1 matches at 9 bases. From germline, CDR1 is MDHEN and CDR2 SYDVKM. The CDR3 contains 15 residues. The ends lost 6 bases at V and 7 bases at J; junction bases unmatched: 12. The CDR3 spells CASSLGDRVEGTQYF. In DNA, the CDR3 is TGTGCCAGCAGCCTGGGGGACAGGGTAGAAGGGACCCAGTACTTC.

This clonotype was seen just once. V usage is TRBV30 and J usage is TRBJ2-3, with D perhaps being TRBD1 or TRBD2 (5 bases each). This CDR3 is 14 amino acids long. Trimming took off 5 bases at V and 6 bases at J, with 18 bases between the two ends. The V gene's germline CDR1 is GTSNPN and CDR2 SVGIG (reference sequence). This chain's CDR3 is CAWAARGAVDTQYF. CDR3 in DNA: TGTGCCTGGGCAGCGAGGGGTGCTGTGGATACGCAGTATTTT.

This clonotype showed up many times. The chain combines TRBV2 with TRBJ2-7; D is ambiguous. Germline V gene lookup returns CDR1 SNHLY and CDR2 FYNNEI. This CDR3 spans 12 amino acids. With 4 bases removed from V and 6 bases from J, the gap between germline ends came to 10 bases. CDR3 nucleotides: TGTGCCAGCAGTGTGACCCGGGCCGAGCAGTACTTC. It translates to CASSVTRAEQYF.

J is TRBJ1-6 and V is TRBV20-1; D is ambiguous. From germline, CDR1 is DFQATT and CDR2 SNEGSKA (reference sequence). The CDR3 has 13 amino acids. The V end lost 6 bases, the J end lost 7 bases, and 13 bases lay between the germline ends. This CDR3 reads CSALERANSPLHF. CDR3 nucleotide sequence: TGCAGTGCGCTAGAACGGGCCAATTCACCCCTCCACTTT.

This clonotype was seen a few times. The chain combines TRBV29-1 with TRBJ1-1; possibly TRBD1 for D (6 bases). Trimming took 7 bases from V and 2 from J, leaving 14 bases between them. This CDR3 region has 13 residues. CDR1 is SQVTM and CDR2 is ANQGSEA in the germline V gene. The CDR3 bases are TGCAGCGCCGAGGGGGGCAGTAACACTGAAGCTTTCTTT. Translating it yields CSAEGGSNTEAFF.

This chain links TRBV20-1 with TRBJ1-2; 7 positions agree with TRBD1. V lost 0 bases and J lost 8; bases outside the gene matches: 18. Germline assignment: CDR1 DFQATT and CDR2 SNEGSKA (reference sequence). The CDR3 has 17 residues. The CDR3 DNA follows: TGCAGTGCTAGAGATGACCCAGGGGGAATAGGTCATTTGGGCTACACCTTC. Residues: CSARDDPGGIGHLGYTF.

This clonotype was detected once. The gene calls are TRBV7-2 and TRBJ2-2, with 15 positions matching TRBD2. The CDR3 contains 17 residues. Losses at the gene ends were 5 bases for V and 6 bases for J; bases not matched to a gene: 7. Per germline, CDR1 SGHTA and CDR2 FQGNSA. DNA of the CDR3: TGTGCCAGCAGCCAACCCGGACTAGCGGGAGGGTCCGGGGAGCTGTTTTTT. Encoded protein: CASSQPGLAGGSGELFF.

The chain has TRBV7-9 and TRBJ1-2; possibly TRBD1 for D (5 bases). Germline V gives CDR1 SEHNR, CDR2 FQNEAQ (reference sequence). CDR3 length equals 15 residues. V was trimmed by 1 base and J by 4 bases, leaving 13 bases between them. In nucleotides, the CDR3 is TGTGCCAGCAGCTTAGAGGACCACAGGTCCTATGGCTACACCTTC. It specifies CASSLEDHRSYGYTF.

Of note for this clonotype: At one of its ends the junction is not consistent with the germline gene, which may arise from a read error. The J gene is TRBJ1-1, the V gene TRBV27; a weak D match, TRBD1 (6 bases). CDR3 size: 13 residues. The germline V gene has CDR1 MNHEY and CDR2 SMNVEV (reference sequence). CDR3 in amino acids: CTSSLGANTEAFF. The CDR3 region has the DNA TGTACCAGCAGTTTGGGGGCCAACACTGAAGCTTTCTTT.

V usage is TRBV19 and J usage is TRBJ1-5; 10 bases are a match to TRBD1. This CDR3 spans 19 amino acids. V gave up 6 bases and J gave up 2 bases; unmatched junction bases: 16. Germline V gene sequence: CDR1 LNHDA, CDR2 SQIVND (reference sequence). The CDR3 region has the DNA TGTGCCAGTAGATCGGAAAGGGGACAGGGGTCTATGGGCAATCAGCCCCAGCATTTT. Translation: CASRSERGQGSMGNQPQHF.

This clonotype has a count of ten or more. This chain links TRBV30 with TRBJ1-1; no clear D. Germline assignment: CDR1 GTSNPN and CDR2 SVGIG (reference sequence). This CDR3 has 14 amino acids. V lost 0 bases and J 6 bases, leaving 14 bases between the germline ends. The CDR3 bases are TGTGCCTGGAGTGTTTTAGACCCGGCGGCTGAAGCTTTCTTT. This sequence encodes CAWSVLDPAAEAFF.

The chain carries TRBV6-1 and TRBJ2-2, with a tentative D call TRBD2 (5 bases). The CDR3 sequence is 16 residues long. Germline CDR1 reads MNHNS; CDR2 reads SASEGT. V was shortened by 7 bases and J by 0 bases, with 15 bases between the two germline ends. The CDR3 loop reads CASTPSGLANTGELFF. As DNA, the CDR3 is TGTGCCAGCACCCCCAGCGGACTCGCGAACACCGGGGAGCTGTTTTTT.